This is a list of T cell receptor beta chains from one sample in a study of blood T cell repertoires in COVID-19. Generated by immunoSEQ multiplex PCR, the TCRdb table keeps only in-frame clones and is missing some. The repertoire holds approximately 320,000 clones, with roughly 87% as singletons. The specimen sequenced was PBMCs or T cells enriched from blood (not recorded which). The receptors here all came from a woman aged 18-29 years who had recovered from COVID-19. Both conserved end residues are part of each CDR3. The order of the fields is D gene, clone size, V gene, J gene, CDR3 DNA, CDR3 protein. A D gene is named only where the DNA matches it firmly. Clone size is not always given. Where it is, it says once, few, many or a class for expanded clones.

D: TRBD1
size: -
V: TRBV5-1
J: TRBJ2-7
DNA: TGCGCCAGCAGCTTGGATGGGACAGTCTACTACGAGCAGTACTTC
CDR3: CASSLDGTVYYEQYF

D: -
size: -
V: TRBV12-3/TRBV12-4
J: TRBJ1-6
DNA: TGTGCCAGCAGTTTGGGGGGTTCACCCCTCCACTTT
CDR3: CASSLGGSPLHF

D: TRBD1
size: -
V: TRBV2
J: TRBJ2-7
DNA: TGTGCCAGCAGTGAACAGGGGGCAACTTACGAGCAGTACTTC
CDR3: CASSEQGATYEQYF

D: -
size: -
V: TRBV4-3
J: TRBJ1-6
DNA: TGCGCCAGCAGCCAAGCCTCCTGGACAGTCCCCTATAATTCACCCCTCCACTTT
CDR3: CASSQASWTVPYNSPLHF

D: TRBD2
size: -
V: TRBV10-3
J: TRBJ2-3
DNA: TGTGCCATCAGCACGGGGGCTAGCGGGGACATTGATACGCAGTATTTT
CDR3: CAISTGASGDIDTQYF

D: -
size: -
V: TRBV28
J: TRBJ1-2
DNA: TGTGCCAGCCAGGGTAACTATGGCTACACCTTC
CDR3: CASQGNYGYTF

D: -
size: once
V: TRBV20-1
J: TRBJ2-3
DNA: TGCAGTGCTAGATTCTCGGGTACGCAGTATTTT
CDR3: CSARFSGTQYF

D: -
size: -
V: TRBV3-1/TRBV3-2
J: TRBJ2-1
DNA: TGTGCCAGCAGCCAAGACCGGATAAGCGGCTACAATGAGCAGTTCTTC
CDR3: CASSQDRISGYNEQFF

D: -
size: -
V: TRBV30
J: TRBJ2-3
DNA: TGTGCCAGTACAGGGGGGGTCACAGATACGCAGTATTTT
CDR3: CASTGGVTDTQYF

D: -
size: -
V: TRBV5-4
J: TRBJ2-3
DNA: TGTGCCAGCAGCTTTGGGGGGGCTAGCGAGTTGACAGATACGCAGTATTTT
CDR3: CASSFGGASELTDTQYF

D: -
size: -
V: TRBV10-3
J: TRBJ2-7
DNA: TGTGCCATCAGTACGGAGGACGTATCCTACGAGCAGTACTTC
CDR3: CAISTEDVSYEQYF

D: -
size: -
V: TRBV6-1
J: TRBJ1-2
DNA: TGTGCCAGCAGTGAAGTAGGGAGGGCGGGCGGCTACACCTTC
CDR3: CASSEVGRAGGYTF

D: -
size: -
V: TRBV6-5
J: TRBJ1-3
DNA: TGTGCCAGCAGCCCCGTGGCAGGGTCTGGAAACACCATATATTTT
CDR3: CASSPVAGSGNTIYF

D: -
size: -
V: TRBV19
J: TRBJ1-3
DNA: TGTGCCAGTAGTCCGGGTTACACTGGAAACACCATATATTTT
CDR3: CASSPGYTGNTIYF

D: -
size: -
V: TRBV5-6
J: TRBJ2-7
DNA: TGTGCCAGCAGCTTGGTTTTCGTCGGGGCCTACGAGCAGTACTTC
CDR3: CASSLVFVGAYEQYF

D: -
size: -
V: TRBV20-1
J: TRBJ1-1
DNA: TGCAGTGCTAGGGCTCTAGACGAAGCTTTCTTT
CDR3: CSARALDEAFF

D: -
size: -
V: TRBV7-2
J: TRBJ1-2
DNA: TGTGCCAGCAGCTTAAGGGGGGGACAAGCTAACTATGGCTACACCTTC
CDR3: CASSLRGGQANYGYTF

D: TRBD1
size: -
V: TRBV12-5
J: TRBJ1-2
DNA: TGTGCTAGTGGCACGAATCCGGGACAGGGGATTCGTGGCTACACCTTC
CDR3: CASGTNPGQGIRGYTF

D: TRBD1
size: -
V: TRBV18
J: TRBJ1-4
DNA: TGTGCCAGCTCACCACCGGGACAGGGGGGCGAAAAACTGTTTTTT
CDR3: CASSPPGQGGEKLFF

D: -
size: -
V: TRBV7-2
J: TRBJ1-6
DNA: TGTGCCAGCAGCTCACAATTCAATTCACCCCTCCACTTT
CDR3: CASSSQFNSPLHF

D: TRBD2
size: -
V: TRBV4-1
J: TRBJ2-1
DNA: TGCGCCAGCAGCCAAGATTCAGGACTAGCGGCTGAGCAGTTCTTC
CDR3: CASSQDSGLAAEQFF

D: TRBD2
size: once
V: TRBV9
J: TRBJ2-2
DNA: TGTGCCAGCAGCGTAGACGGGGGCGGGAGGACCACCGGGGAGCTGTTTTTT
CDR3: CASSVDGGGRTTGELFF

D: TRBD1
size: few
V: TRBV28
J: TRBJ2-7
DNA: TGTGCCAGCAGACCTGGGACAGGGAGTAATCCCTACGAGCAGTACTTC
CDR3: CASRPGTGSNPYEQYF

D: -
size: -
V: TRBV28
J: TRBJ1-2
DNA: TGTGCCAGCAGTCCCTCCTTCCGTCTTAACTATGGCTACACCTTC
CDR3: CASSPSFRLNYGYTF

D: -
size: few
V: TRBV7-6
J: TRBJ2-7
DNA: TGTGCCAGCAGCTTAGCAGGGGATCCCGTCTACGAGCAGTACTTC
CDR3: CASSLAGDPVYEQYF

D: TRBD2
size: -
V: TRBV9
J: TRBJ2-1
DNA: TGTGCCAGCAGCCCCGGGGGGGGCTGGGTAAATGAGCAGTTCTTC
CDR3: CASSPGGGWVNEQFF

D: -
size: -
V: TRBV28
J: TRBJ2-7
DNA: TGTGCCAGCAGTTATTCGACAGGATCCTCCTACGAGCAGTACTTC
CDR3: CASSYSTGSSYEQYF

D: TRBD1
size: -
V: TRBV28
J: TRBJ1-4
DNA: TGTGCCAGCAGCTTAAGGGACAGACACTATGAAAAACTGTTTTTT
CDR3: CASSLRDRHYEKLFF

D: -
size: -
V: TRBV6-5
J: TRBJ1-1
DNA: TGTGCCAGCGGAACGTGGGAGACTGAAGCTTTCTTT
CDR3: CASGTWETEAFF

D: TRBD2
size: -
V: TRBV7-3
J: TRBJ2-5
DNA: TGTGCCAGCAGCCGAAGCGGGAGGGCCGGGGAGACCCAGTACTTC
CDR3: CASSRSGRAGETQYF

D: TRBD1
size: many
V: TRBV7-9
J: TRBJ1-6
DNA: TGTGCCAGCAGCTCTACTCTCGGGACAGGGAATTCACCCCTCCACTTT
CDR3: CASSSTLGTGNSPLHF

D: -
size: -
V: TRBV12-3/TRBV12-4
J: TRBJ1-5
DNA: TGTGCCAGCAGTTTAGGGGGCGAGCCCCAGCATTTT
CDR3: CASSLGGEPQHF

D: -
size: -
V: TRBV7-9
J: TRBJ2-2
DNA: TGTGCCAGCAGCTTAGGTCAGGGGCGCACCGGGGAGCTGTTTTTT
CDR3: CASSLGQGRTGELFF

D: -
size: -
V: TRBV30
J: TRBJ2-1
DNA: TGTGCCTGGAGTTCCCAGGGGTTCAATGAGCAGTTCTTC
CDR3: CAWSSQGFNEQFF

D: -
size: -
V: TRBV7-9
J: TRBJ1-2
DNA: TGTGCCAGCAGCTTAGAGGACAGCCCTAACTATGGCTACACCTTC
CDR3: CASSLEDSPNYGYTF

D: TRBD2
size: -
V: TRBV7-9
J: TRBJ2-1
DNA: TGTGCCAGCAGCTCCGGGAGGCGGCCTCGCGATGAGCAGTTCTTC
CDR3: CASSSGRRPRDEQFF

D: -
size: -
V: TRBV5-4
J: TRBJ1-2
DNA: TGTGCCAGCAGCTGGAGGGGCGCCAGGTCCTATGGCTACACCTTC
CDR3: CASSWRGARSYGYTF

D: TRBD2
size: -
V: TRBV4-2
J: TRBJ2-5
DNA: TGTGCCAGCAGCCAAGATTATGCCGGGGGGAGAAAGACCCAGTACTTC
CDR3: CASSQDYAGGRKTQYF

D: TRBD1
size: -
V: TRBV5-5
J: TRBJ1-2
DNA: TGTGCCAGCAGCTGGGGGGACAGTAATATTGATGTGAATGGCTACACCTTC
CDR3: CASSWGDSNIDVNGYTF

D: -
size: -
V: TRBV21-1
J: TRBJ2-7
DNA: TGTGCCAGCAGCAAAGTAAAGGGCCTAGCGGGATTCGTCGAGCAGTACTTC
CDR3: CASSKVKGLAGFVEQYF

D: -
size: once
V: TRBV6-5
J: TRBJ2-7
DNA: TGTGCCAGCAGTTCCCCCGGGAGCCACTACGAGCAGTACTTC
CDR3: CASSSPGSHYEQYF

D: -
size: -
V: TRBV14
J: TRBJ2-5
DNA: TGTGCCAGCAACACCGGCGGAGAGACCCAGTACTTC
CDR3: CASNTGGETQYF

D: -
size: -
V: TRBV5-1
J: TRBJ1-1
DNA: TGCGCCAGCAGCTTGGGGGGCTTGAACACTGAAGCTTTCTTT
CDR3: CASSLGGLNTEAFF